This is a list of T cell receptor beta chains from one sample in a study of cytomegalovirus exposure and HLA in healthy donors. Profiled with immunoSEQ multiplex PCR; TCRdb holds only in-frame clones, not every one. The sample contains some 130,000 clones, approximately 85% of which appear only once. Sequencing used PBMCs. These receptors all stem from a male donor in good health and CMV-seropositive. Both conserved end residues are part of each CDR3. Each record gives: D gene, clone size, J gene, V gene, CDR3 protein, CDR3 DNA. The D gene is left open where the match is weak. Only some rows state a clone size, as once, few, many or a class for expanded clones.

>-|-|TRBJ2-2|TRBV12-2
CASRFFPGGLATGELFF
TGTGCAAGTCGCTTCTTCCCGGGAGGATTGGCCACCGGGGAGCTGTTTTTT
>-|-|TRBJ1-2|TRBV19
CASSIDGGRGANYGYTF
TGTGCCAGTAGTATAGACGGAGGGAGAGGAGCTAACTATGGCTACACCTTC
>-|-|TRBJ1-1|TRBV7-9
CASSSGSQGPPHTEAFF
TGTGCCAGCAGCTCGGGATCCCAGGGGCCGCCTCACACTGAAGCTTTCTTT
>-|-|TRBJ2-7|TRBV2
CASSEPGEQYF
TGTGCCAGCAGTGAACCAGGGGAGCAGTACTTC
>TRBD1|-|TRBJ1-5|TRBV28
CASIPLAGQGYSNQPQHF
TGTGCCAGCATTCCTCTCGCGGGACAGGGATATAGCAATCAGCCCCAGCATTTT
>TRBD1|-|TRBJ1-4|TRBV29-1
CSARDREEKLFF
TGCAGCGCCCGGGACAGGGAAGAAAAACTGTTTTTT
>-|-|TRBJ1-1|TRBV5-1
CASSYDTYTEAFF
TGCGCCAGCAGTTATGACACTTACACTGAAGCTTTCTTT
>TRBD2|-|TRBJ2-1|TRBV28
CASLLSGRDSNEQFF
TGTGCCAGCCTTTTAAGCGGGAGGGATAGCAATGAGCAGTTCTTC
>TRBD2|-|TRBJ2-1|TRBV28
CASSPGPGGTKREQFF
TGTGCCAGCAGTCCAGGCCCGGGGGGGACGAAACGTGAGCAGTTCTTC
>TRBD1|once|TRBJ1-2|TRBV13
CASSPFDRGSYGYTF
TGTGCCAGCAGCCCATTCGACAGGGGGTCGTATGGCTACACCTTC
>TRBD1|-|TRBJ2-7|TRBV27
CASSNPGQGYEQYF
TGTGCCAGCAGTAACCCGGGACAGGGCTACGAGCAGTACTTC
>-|-|TRBJ2-1|TRBV9
CASSVGGDYNEQFF
TGTGCCAGCAGCGTAGGCGGAGACTACAATGAGCAGTTCTTC
>TRBD1|-|TRBJ1-6|TRBV29-1
CSAKGTDYNSPLHF
TGCAGCGCTAAAGGGACAGACTATAATTCACCCCTCCACTTT
>TRBD1|-|TRBJ2-1|TRBV7-9
CASSPEGQVRNEQFF
TGTGCCAGCAGCCCAGAGGGACAGGTACGCAATGAGCAGTTCTTC
>-|-|TRBJ1-3|TRBV2
CASSDSGSGNTIYF
TGTGCCAGCAGTGATTCAGGGTCTGGAAACACCATATATTTT
>-|-|TRBJ1-4|TRBV11-2
CASSLGRELFF
TGTGCCAGCAGCTTAGGCAGGGAACTGTTTTTT
>-|-|TRBJ1-1|TRBV29-1
CSADRVAEAFF
TGCAGCGCCGACCGGGTGGCTGAAGCTTTCTTT
>-|-|TRBJ1-2|TRBV27
CASSRDRRGGYTF
TGTGCCAGCAGCCGCGACAGGCGTGGAGGCTACACCTTC
>TRBD1|-|TRBJ1-6|TRBV29-1
CSVLDRDYNSPLHF
TGCAGCGTATTAGACAGGGACTATAATTCACCCCTCCACTTT
>TRBD2|-|TRBJ2-1|TRBV10-2
CASSESTSVGDEQFF
TGCGCCAGCAGTGAGTCGACTAGCGTAGGGGACGAGCAGTTCTTC
>TRBD1|-|TRBJ1-1|TRBV18
CASSQGETGSEAFF
TGTGCCAGCTCGCAAGGCGAGACAGGGTCTGAAGCTTTCTTT
>-|few|TRBJ2-2|TRBV11-3
CASSSGTTTGELFF
TGTGCCAGCAGCTCCGGGACAACCACCGGGGAGCTGTTTTTT
>-|-|TRBJ1-1|TRBV30
CAWSVGDTEAFF
TGTGCCTGGAGTGTAGGAGACACTGAAGCTTTCTTT
>-|-|TRBJ2-4|TRBV7-9
CSSSLVAGAPGSDIQYF
TGTTCCAGCAGCTTAGTGGCAGGGGCGCCCGGGTCAGACATTCAGTACTTC
>-|-|TRBJ1-2|TRBV30
CAWRTKQGRDGYTF
TGTGCCTGGAGGACCAAACAGGGACGCGATGGCTACACCTTC
>-|-|TRBJ2-1|TRBV4-1
CASSQGGGRFLSDEQFF
TGCGCCAGCAGCCAAGGGGGGGGGCGATTCCTTTCGGATGAGCAGTTCTTC
>-|-|TRBJ2-7|TRBV6-6
CASSSTDRIFGEQYF
TGTGCCAGCAGTTCGACAGACAGGATCTTCGGCGAGCAGTACTTC
>-|-|TRBJ2-7|TRBV28
CASIGPTGNTYEQYF
TGTGCCAGCATCGGCCCCACAGGGAATACCTACGAGCAGTACTTC
>TRBD1|once|TRBJ2-7|TRBV27
CASSLQDRRVEQYF
TGTGCCAGCAGTTTGCAGGACAGGAGAGTCGAGCAGTACTTC
>TRBD2|-|TRBJ2-3|TRBV30
CAWTGRALNTQYF
TGTGCCTGGACCGGGAGGGCCTTAAATACGCAGTATTTT
>-|-|TRBJ2-1|TRBV21-1
CASRAGTSGRRSYNEQFF
TGTGCCAGCAGGGCCGGGACTAGCGGGAGGAGGTCCTACAATGAGCAGTTCTTC
>TRBD2|-|TRBJ2-5|TRBV18
CASSPGVQREFETQYF
TGTGCCAGCTCACCAGGGGTCCAGCGGGAGTTTGAGACCCAGTACTTC
>TRBD1|-|TRBJ1-5|TRBV30
CAWSVGDRDRSQHF
TGTGCCTGGAGTGTAGGGGACAGGGATAGGTCCCAGCATTTT
>-|-|TRBJ2-7|TRBV2
CASMGLYSYEQYF
TGTGCCAGCATGGGACTGTACTCCTACGAGCAGTACTTC